Below, 5 T cell receptor beta chains from the same sample are listed, as sequenced in a study of T cell responses to AZD1222 COVID-19 vaccine. Produced via immunoSEQ multiplex PCR; TCRdb's table is partial and in-frame only. The table records around 140,000 clones, over 90% of them present only once. This specimen consisted of peripheral blood, obtained on day 0 of AZD1222 vaccination. These receptors all stem from an adult in good health.

The chain combines TRBV19 with TRBJ1-5, with 9 bases identical to TRBD1. With V trimmed by 6 bases and J by 0 bases, 3 bases remained unmatched. Germline assignment: CDR1 LNHDA and CDR2 SQIVND (reference sequence). The CDR3 runs to 15 residues. CDR3 region: CASRTGGNSNQPQHF. CDR3 sequence (DNA): TGTGCCAGTAGGACAGGGGGAAATAGCAATCAGCCCCAGCATTTT.

The chain recombines TRBV19 with TRBJ2-1; 7 nucleotides agree with TRBD1. CDR3 size: 19 residues. Looked up from germline, CDR1 is LNHDA and CDR2 is SQIVND (reference sequence). J was trimmed by 6 bases and V by 5 bases; bases with no gene match: 22. In nucleotides, the CDR3 is TGTGCCAGTAGTGCGATCACAGGGACAGCCACACATCGTGGCAATGAGCAGTTCTTC. Protein: CASSAITGTATHRGNEQFF. Drawing the rest from reference TRBV19 and TRBJ2-1, the complete variable domain is DGGITQSPKYLFRKEGQNVTLSCEQNLNHDAMYWYRQDPGQGLRLIYYSQIVNDFQKGDIAEGYSVSREKKESFPLTVTSAQKNPTAFYLCASSAITGTATHRGNEQFFGPGTRLTVL.

The rearrangement links TRBV4-3 to TRBJ1-1; no firm D call. Germline values: CDR1 LGHNA, CDR2 YSLEER. V was trimmed by 0 bases and J by 0 bases, leaving 5 bases between them. The CDR3 spans 14 residues. The CDR3 spells CASSQERLNTEAFF. CDR3 DNA: TGCGCCAGCAGCCAAGAGCGTCTGAACACTGAAGCTTTCTTT.

J is TRBJ2-3 and V is TRBV6-5; 9 bases align to TRBD2. The V gene's germline CDR1 is MNHEY and CDR2 SVGAGI. V was pared by 8 bases and J by 0 bases, with 6 bases of the junction left unmatched. The CDR3 sequence is 15 residues long. The CDR3 loop reads CASCQLAGSTDTQYF. The CDR3 bases are TGTGCCAGCTGTCAACTAGCGGGTAGCACAGATACGCAGTATTTT.

The chain employs TRBV10-3 and TRBJ1-1; maybe TRBD1 (5 bases). Germline loops: CDR1 ENHRY, CDR2 SYGVKD. Trimming removed 8 bases at V and 1 base at J, with 14 bases between. The CDR3 is 14 residues long. The CDR3 is CAIGVDTSNTEAFF. Here the CDR3 DNA reads TGTGCCATCGGGGTGGACACCTCGAACACTGAAGCTTTCTTT.